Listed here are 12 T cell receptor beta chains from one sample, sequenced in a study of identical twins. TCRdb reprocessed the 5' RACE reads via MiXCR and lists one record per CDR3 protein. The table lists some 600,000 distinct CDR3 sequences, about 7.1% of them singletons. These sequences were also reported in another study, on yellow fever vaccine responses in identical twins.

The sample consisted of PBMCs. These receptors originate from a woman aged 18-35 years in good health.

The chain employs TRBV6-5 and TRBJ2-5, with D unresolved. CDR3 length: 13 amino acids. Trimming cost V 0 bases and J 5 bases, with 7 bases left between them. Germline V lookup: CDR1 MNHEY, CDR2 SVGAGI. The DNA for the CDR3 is TGTGCCAGCAGTTACTCTAGGCCTGAGACCCAGTACTTC. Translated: CASSYSRPETQYF.

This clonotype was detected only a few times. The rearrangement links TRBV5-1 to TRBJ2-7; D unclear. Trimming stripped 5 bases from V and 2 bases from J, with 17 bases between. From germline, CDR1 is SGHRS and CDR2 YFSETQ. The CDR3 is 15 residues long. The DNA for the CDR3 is TGCGCCAGCAGGTTAAACAGTCTTACCCCCTACGAGCAGTACTTC. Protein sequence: CASRLNSLTPYEQYF.

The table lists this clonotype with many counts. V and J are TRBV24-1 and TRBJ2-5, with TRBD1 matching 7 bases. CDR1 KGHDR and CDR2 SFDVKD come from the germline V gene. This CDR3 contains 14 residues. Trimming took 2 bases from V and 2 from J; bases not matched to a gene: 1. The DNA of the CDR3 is TGTGCCACCAGTGATTACAGGGGACAAGAGACCCAGTACTTC. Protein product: CATSDYRGQETQYF.

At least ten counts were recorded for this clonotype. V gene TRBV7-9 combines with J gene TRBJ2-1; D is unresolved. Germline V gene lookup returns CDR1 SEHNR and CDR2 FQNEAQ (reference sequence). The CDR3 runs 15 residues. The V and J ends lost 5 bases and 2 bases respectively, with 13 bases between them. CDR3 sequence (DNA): TGTGCCAGCAGCCTAGTCCCCTTAACCTACAATGAGCAGTTCTTC. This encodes CASSLVPLTYNEQFF.

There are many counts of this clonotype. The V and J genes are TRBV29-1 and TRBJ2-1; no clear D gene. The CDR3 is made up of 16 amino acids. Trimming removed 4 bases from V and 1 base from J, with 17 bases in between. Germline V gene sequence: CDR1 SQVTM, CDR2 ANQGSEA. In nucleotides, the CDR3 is TGCAGCGTTGGATACGACCTTTTTAGTTCCTACAATGAGCAGTTCTTC. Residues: CSVGYDLFSSYNEQFF.

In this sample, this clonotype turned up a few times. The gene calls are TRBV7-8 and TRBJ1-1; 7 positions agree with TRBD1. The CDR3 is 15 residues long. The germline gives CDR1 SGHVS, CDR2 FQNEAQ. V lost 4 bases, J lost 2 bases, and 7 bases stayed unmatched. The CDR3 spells CASSSRTGDNTEAFF. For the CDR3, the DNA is TGTGCCAGCAGCTCCAGGACAGGTGATAACACTGAAGCTTTCTTT.

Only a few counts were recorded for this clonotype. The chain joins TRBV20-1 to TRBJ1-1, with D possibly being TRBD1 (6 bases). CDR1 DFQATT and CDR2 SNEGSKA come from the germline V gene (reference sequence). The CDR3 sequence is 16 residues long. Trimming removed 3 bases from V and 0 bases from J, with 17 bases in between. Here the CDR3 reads CSASARGGGMNTEAFF. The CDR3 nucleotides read TGCAGTGCTAGCGCCAGGGGTGGGGGGATGAACACTGAAGCTTTCTTT.

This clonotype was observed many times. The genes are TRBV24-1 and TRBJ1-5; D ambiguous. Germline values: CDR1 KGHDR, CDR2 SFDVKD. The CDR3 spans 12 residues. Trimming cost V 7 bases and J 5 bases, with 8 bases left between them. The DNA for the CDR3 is TGTGCCACCAGCTTAAGCGATCAGCCCCAGCATTTT. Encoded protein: CATSLSDQPQHF.

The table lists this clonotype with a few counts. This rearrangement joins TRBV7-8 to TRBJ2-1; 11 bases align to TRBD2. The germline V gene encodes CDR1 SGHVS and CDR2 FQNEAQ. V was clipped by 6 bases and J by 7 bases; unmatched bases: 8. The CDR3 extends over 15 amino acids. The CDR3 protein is CASRLGTSGGNEQFF. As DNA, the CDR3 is TGTGCCAGCAGACTCGGGACTAGCGGTGGGAATGAGCAGTTCTTC. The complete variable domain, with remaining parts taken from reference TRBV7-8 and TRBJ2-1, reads GAGVSQSPRYKVAKRGQDVALRCDPISGHVSLFWYQQALGQGPEFLTYFQNEAQLDKSGLPSDRFFAERPEGSVSTLKIQRTQQEDSAVYLCASRLGTSGGNEQFFGPGTRLTVL.

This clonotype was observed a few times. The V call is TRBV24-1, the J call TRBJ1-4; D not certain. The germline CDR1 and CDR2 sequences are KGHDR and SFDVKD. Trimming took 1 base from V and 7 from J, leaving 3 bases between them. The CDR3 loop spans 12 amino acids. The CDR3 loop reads CATSDFTEKLFF. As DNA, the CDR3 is TGTGCCACCAGTGATTTCACTGAAAAACTGTTTTTT.

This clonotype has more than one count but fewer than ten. The CDR3 sequence is CASSPRAGVKNNEQFF. CDR3 sequence (DNA): TGTGCCAGCAGCCCCCGGGCGGGAGTTAAGAACAATGAGCAGTTCTTC. This sequence joins TRBV7-8 and TRBJ2-1; 7 nucleotides line up with TRBD2. Germline lookup yields CDR1 SGHVS and CDR2 FQNEAQ. With V trimmed by 5 bases and J by 5 bases, 12 bases remained unmatched. The CDR3 sequence is 16 residues long.

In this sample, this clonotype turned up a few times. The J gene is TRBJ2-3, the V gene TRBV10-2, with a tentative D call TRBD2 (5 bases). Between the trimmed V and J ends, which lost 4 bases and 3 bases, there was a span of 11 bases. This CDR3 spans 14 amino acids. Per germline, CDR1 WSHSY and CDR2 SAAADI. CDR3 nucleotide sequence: TGCGCCAGCAGTGGACGGGAAGTGACAGATACGCAGTATTTT. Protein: CASSGREVTDTQYF.